These 22 T cell receptor beta chains came from one sample sequenced in a study of blood T cell repertoires in COVID-19. Assay used: immunoSEQ multiplex PCR; TCRdb lists only in-frame clones, some missing. In the table there are around 95,000 clones, almost 80% of which are singletons. Material for sequencing was peripheral blood. Receptors originate from a man between 65 and 80 years old with active or convalescent COVID-19.

The V and J genes are TRBV11-2 and TRBJ1-5; TRBD1 aligns across 9 bases. In germline, CDR1 is SGHAT, CDR2 FQNNGV. The CDR3 is 15 amino acids. J was trimmed by 4 bases and V by 5 bases; bases with no gene match: 6. The CDR3 DNA reads TGTGCCAGCAGCCAGGGACAGGGAGGTAATCAGCCCCAGCATTTT. Translated, it gives CASSQGQGGNQPQHF.

This clone was detected once. This chain joins TRBV7-2 and TRBJ2-3, with D maybe TRBD2 (6 bases). The CDR3 consists of 12 residues. Germline assignment: CDR1 SGHTA and CDR2 FQGNSA. The ends were cut back, 5 bases at V and 9 bases at J, with 12 bases in the middle. CDR3: CASSTDYGTQYF. CDR3 nucleotide sequence: TGTGCCAGCAGCACGGACTATGGGACGCAGTATTTT.

CDR3 region: CASSEWTGGNEQFF. The CDR3 DNA follows: TGTGCCAGCAGCGAGTGGACAGGAGGAAATGAGCAGTTCTTC. This chain connects TRBV7-2 to TRBJ2-1, with 7 bases fitting TRBD1. This CDR3 has 14 amino acids. Germline assignment: CDR1 SGHTA and CDR2 FQGNSA. V dropped 5 bases and J dropped 7; count of bases not matched to a gene: 8. Filled out from reference TRBV7-2 and TRBJ2-1, the complete variable domain reads GAGVSQSPSNKVTEKGKDVELRCDPISGHTALYWYRQSLGQGLEFLIYFQGNSAPDKSGLPSDRFSAERTGGSVSTLTIQRTQQEDSAVYLCASSEWTGGNEQFFGPGTRLTVL.

The rearrangement links TRBV30 to TRBJ1-1; 9 nucleotides line up with TRBD1. This CDR3 is built from 18 residues. Germline V lookup: CDR1 GTSNPN, CDR2 SVGIG (reference sequence). V lost 0 bases to trimming and J lost 3 bases; unmatched junction nucleotides: 14. Written as DNA, the CDR3 is TGTGCCTGGAGTGTATTATTGGGACAGGGCAGATTGGACACTGAAGCTTTCTTT. Its translation: CAWSVLLGQGRLDTEAFF. Full variable domain (missing parts from reference TRBV30 and TRBJ1-1): SQTIHQWPATLVQPVGSPLSLECTVEGTSNPNLYWYRQAAGRGLQLLFYSVGIGQISSEVPQNLSASRPQDRQFILSSKKLLLSDSGFYLCAWSVLLGQGRLDTEAFFGQGTRLTVV.

The gene calls are TRBV2 and TRBJ2-5; D is uncertain. CDR3 length: 11 residues. Per germline, CDR1 SNHLY and CDR2 FYNNEI. V was trimmed by 7 bases and J by 1 base, leaving 4 bases between them. The CDR3 loop is CASTTQETQYF. The CDR3 bases are TGTGCCAGCACTACCCAAGAGACCCAGTACTTC.

Of note for this clone: The limits of the CDR3 on the DNA are not certain, so only TCRdb's listed CDR3 is given. The rearrangement links TRBV28 to TRBJ1-2; TRBD1, the D gene given by the table, was not confirmed from the DNA. Germline loops: CDR1 MDHEN, CDR2 SYDVKM. From its first to its last residue, the CDR3 has 14 amino acids. CDR3 residues: CASSSSDRGLGYTF.

The CDR3 DNA is TGCGCCAGCAGCTTGGTCGCTAGCGGAAGGGATGAGCAGTTCTTC. The encoded protein is CASSLVASGRDEQFF. The chain joins TRBV5-1 to TRBJ2-1; TRBD2 matches at 7 bases. The CDR3 sequence is 15 residues long. V trimming: 0 bases; J trimming: 8 bases; junction bases outside the gene matches: 8. Germline-derived CDR1 and CDR2 are SGHRS and YFSETQ.

V usage is TRBV10-3 and J usage is TRBJ2-3; 8 bases are shared with TRBD1. V lost 3 bases, J lost 1 base, and 6 bases stayed unmatched. The CDR3 length is 16 residues. In germline, CDR1 is ENHRY, CDR2 SYGVKD. CDR3 region: CAISEQGQGGTDTQYF. Here the CDR3 DNA reads TGTGCCATCAGTGAACAAGGACAGGGAGGCACAGATACGCAGTATTTT.

J is TRBJ1-3 and V is TRBV23-1; 11 positions match TRBD1. TRBV23-1 is treated as an ORF (open reading frame) with a function not yet certain. The CDR3 is made up of 19 amino acids. Trimming removed 1 base from V and 0 bases from J; junction bases left unmatched: 8. The CDR3 reads CASSQFWTGGPCSGNTIYF. CDR3 in DNA: TGCGCCAGCAGTCAATTTTGGACAGGGGGCCCTTGCTCTGGAAACACCATATATTTT.

The chain has TRBV4-1 and TRBJ2-1; 11 bases fit TRBD2. V dropped 3 bases and J dropped 6; count of bases not matched to a gene: 10. The CDR3 sequence is 17 residues long. Germline V gene data show CDR1 as MGHRA and CDR2 as YSYEKL. The CDR3 region is CASSQAVTSGIGNEQFF. CDR3 nucleotide sequence: TGCGCCAGCAGCCAGGCGGTGACTAGCGGGATAGGCAATGAGCAGTTCTTC.

This clone has just a few counts. The chain recombines TRBV5-1 with TRBJ1-2, with D possibly matching TRBD1 (5 bases). Deletions cut 0 bases from V and 6 bases from J, with 12 bases between. This CDR3 has 14 amino acids. Germline-derived CDR1 and CDR2 are SGHRS and YFSETQ. Here the CDR3 reads CASSLGAGGDGYTF. CDR3 DNA sequence: TGCGCCAGCAGCTTGGGCGCTGGAGGGGATGGCTACACCTTC.

The CDR3 protein is CASRQGNYGYTF. The CDR3 nucleotides are TGTGCCAGTAGACAGGGTAACTATGGCTACACCTTC. This sequence joins TRBV19 and TRBJ1-2; D is possibly TRBD1 (6 bases). Looked up from germline, CDR1 is LNHDA and CDR2 is SQIVND (reference sequence). Deletions cut 6 bases from V and 1 base from J, with 6 bases between. This CDR3 contains 12 residues.

This clone is a singleton in its sample. This sequence joins TRBV7-9 and TRBJ2-1, with 7 nucleotides matching TRBD2. Germline trimming cut 5 bases from V and 13 bases from J; bases unmatched to any gene: 8. CDR1 is SEHNR, CDR2 FQNEAQ, per germline (reference sequence). There are 12 residues in the CDR3. CDR3 nucleotides: TGTGCCAGCAGCCCCACGCTAGCGGATCAGTTCTTC. The encoded protein is CASSPTLADQFF.

The rearrangement links TRBV6-5 to TRBJ2-7; no clear D. Trimming cost V 4 bases and J 2 bases, with 9 bases left between them. Germline CDR1 reads MNHEY; CDR2 reads SVGAGI. The CDR3 consists of 13 residues. In nucleotides, the CDR3 is TGTGCCAGCAGTTCCAGACATCCCTACGAGCAGTACTTC. Translation gives CASSSRHPYEQYF.

This sequence joins TRBV21-1 and TRBJ2-7; the table's D call, TRBD1, was not checked against the DNA. TRBV21-1 is labeled a pseudogene. The CDR3 totals 11 residues. CDR3 loop: CASSPRWTHRV. As DNA, the CDR3 is TGTGCCAGCAGCCCCCGATGGACACATAGAGTT.

The V gene is TRBV11-2, the J gene TRBJ2-7; TRBD1 might be the D (6 bases). V shed 3 bases and J shed 3 bases, with 15 bases lying between them. The germline V gene has CDR1 SGHAT and CDR2 FQNNGV. The CDR3 is 15 residues long. The chain's CDR3 is CASSFGHGQNYEQYF. CDR3 coding DNA: TGTGCCAGCAGCTTTGGGCACGGACAGAACTACGAGCAGTACTTC. Full variable domain (missing parts from reference TRBV11-2 and TRBJ2-7): EAGVAQSPRYKIIEKRQSVAFWCNPISGHATLYWYQQILGQGPKLLIQFQNNGVVDDSQLPKDRFSAERLKGVDSTLKIQPAKLEDSAVYLCASSFGHGQNYEQYFGPGTRLTVT.

The chain couples TRBV7-9 to TRBJ1-2; maybe TRBD1 (5 bases). In germline, CDR1 is SEHNR, CDR2 FQNEAQ (reference sequence). The ends were cut back, 5 bases at V and 5 bases at J, with 15 bases in the middle. The CDR3 extends over 14 amino acids. The CDR3 coding sequence is TGTGCCAGCAGCCAGGCGCCAGGGATATATGGCTACACCTTC. This gives the protein CASSQAPGIYGYTF.

This clone has only a few counts. The chain couples TRBV28 to TRBJ1-5, with TRBD1 identical over 7 bases. There are 13 residues in the CDR3. Germline V lookup: CDR1 MDHEN, CDR2 SYDVKM. V was pared by 8 bases and J by 3 bases, with 4 bases of the junction left unmatched. CDR3 coding DNA: TGTGCCAGCGGAGACAGGGCCAATCAGCCCCAGCATTTT. As protein: CASGDRANQPQHF.

The genes are TRBV6-5 and TRBJ2-7; possible D gene TRBD1, 5 bases. With 6 bases removed from V and 6 bases from J, the gap between germline ends came to 15 bases. This CDR3 comprises 13 residues. Germline assignment: CDR1 MNHEY and CDR2 SVGAGI. The chain's CDR3 is CASSLRPGIEQYF. The CDR3 DNA is TGTGCCAGCAGCCTTAGGCCAGGGATCGAGCAGTACTTC.

This rearrangement joins TRBV5-1 to TRBJ2-2; D is unclear. Germline CDR1 SGHRS, CDR2 YFSETQ. This CDR3 comprises 14 residues. V lost 0 bases, J lost 1 base, and 4 bases lay in between. CDR3 region: CASSLVLNTGELFF. CDR3 sequence (DNA): TGCGCCAGCAGCTTGGTACTGAACACCGGGGAGCTGTTTTTT.

The chain couples TRBV30 to TRBJ1-5; 9 positions match TRBD1. V shed 5 bases, J shed 4 bases, and the junction held 3 bases outside the gene matches. Looked up from germline, CDR1 is GTSNPN and CDR2 is SVGIG (reference sequence). There are 13 residues in the CDR3. DNA of the CDR3: TGTGCCTGGGGGACAGGGCCGAATCAGCCCCAGCATTTT. Translation: CAWGTGPNQPQHF.

The chain carries TRBV5-6 and TRBJ2-7; 7 bases are a match to TRBD2. CDR1 SGHDT and CDR2 YYEEEE come from the germline V gene. V was clipped by 4 bases and J by 4 bases; unmatched bases: 11. The CDR3 extends over 15 amino acids. In DNA form, the CDR3 reads TGTGCCAGCAGCCTTATTGGGGGAGGGTCTTACGAGCAGTACTTC. Protein product: CASSLIGGGSYEQYF.